A single sample gave rise to the 15 T cell receptor beta chains below, sequenced in a study of cytomegalovirus exposure and HLA in healthy donors. In the PCR, 60 Vbeta and 13 Jbeta primers were used. Method: immunoSEQ multiplex PCR; TCRdb's copy keeps in-frame clones and lacks some. Of approximately 220,000 clones listed, approximately 80% were seen once; the top ten hold 2.5% to 3%. What was sequenced was PBMCs. Receptors originate from a man younger than 45 in good health and CMV-seronegative.

The chain combines TRBV19 with TRBJ1-4; a weak D match, TRBD1 (6 bases). Germline values: CDR1 LNHDA, CDR2 SQIVND (reference sequence). The CDR3 consists of 14 residues. V lost 4 bases, J lost 3 bases, and 9 bases lay in between. DNA for the CDR3: TGTGCCAGTAGTAAGAGGACAGCTAATGAAAAACTGTTTTTT. Protein product: CASSKRTANEKLFF.

On this clone: One end of the junction varies from germline; a read error may be responsible. The chain has TRBV6-1 and TRBJ1-2; D is unclear. The germline CDR1 and CDR2 sequences are MNHNS and SASEGT. This CDR3 region has 16 residues. The CDR3 protein is CASSEATSGTNYGYIF. CDR3 nucleotides: TGTGCCAGCAGTGAAGCGACGTCGGGTACGAACTATGGCTACATCTTC.

V and J are TRBV9 and TRBJ2-3; 10 bases are shared with TRBD2. Germline lookup yields CDR1 SGDLS and CDR2 YYNGEE. V trimming: 0 bases; J trimming: 5 bases; junction bases outside the gene matches: 3. The CDR3 length is 15 residues. CDR3 coding DNA: TGTGCCAGCAGCGTAGGGACTAGCGGTGGAGATACGCAGTATTTT. Its protein is CASSVGTSGGDTQYF.

The chain couples TRBV4-1 to TRBJ1-2; 7 bases agree with TRBD1. With V trimmed by 1 base and J by 2 bases, 1 base remained unmatched. The germline gives CDR1 MGHRA, CDR2 YSYEKL. This CDR3 has 14 amino acids. The DNA for the CDR3 is TGCGCCAGCAGCCAAGCACAGGGGAACTATGGCTACACCTTC. Translation: CASSQAQGNYGYTF.

The J gene is TRBJ1-2, the V gene TRBV5-1; D is unclear. V was pared by 3 bases and J by 8 bases, with 20 bases between. Germline V gene lookup returns CDR1 SGHRS and CDR2 YFSETQ. The CDR3 is 15 residues long. CDR3 region: CASSSDTGPTGGYTF. The CDR3 coding sequence is TGCGCCAGCAGCTCAGACACCGGCCCTACGGGAGGCTACACCTTC. Filled out from reference TRBV5-1 and TRBJ1-2, the complete variable domain reads KAGVTQTPRYLIKTRGQQVTLSCSPISGHRSVSWYQQTPGQGLQFLFEYFSETQRNKGNFPGRFSGRQFSNSRSEMNVSTLELGDSALYLCASSSDTGPTGGYTFGSGTRLTVV.

As regards this clone: One end of the junction fails to match germline, which may point to a read error. This chain connects TRBV4-1 to TRBJ2-6; 7 bases are a match to TRBD2. The CDR3 length is 21 residues. The V gene's germline CDR1 is MGHRA and CDR2 YSYEKL. The CDR3 sequence: CASSQVGGVLWESSGASVLTF. Written as DNA, the CDR3 is TGCGCCAGCAGCCAAGTGGGGGGGGTACTTTGGGAGTCCTCTGGGGCCAGCGTCCTGACTTTC.

The chain uses TRBV7-8 and TRBJ2-1, with 7 nucleotides matching TRBD2. The CDR3 contains 12 residues. Trimming cost V 5 bases and J 6 bases; bases outside gene matches: 1. Looked up from germline, CDR1 is SGHVS and CDR2 is FQNEAQ. The CDR3 here is CASSGTTNEQFF. The CDR3 DNA reads as TGTGCCAGCAGCGGGACTACCAATGAGCAGTTCTTC.

The chain employs TRBV5-1 and TRBJ2-1, with D perhaps matching TRBD2 (6 bases). The CDR3 totals 17 residues. Germline loops: CDR1 SGHRS, CDR2 YFSETQ. V was cut by 1 base and J by 4 bases, with 18 bases left in between. Written as DNA, the CDR3 is TGCGCCAGCAGCTTGACTAGCCTGGGGCGGAGATACAATGAGCAGTTCTTC. Its protein is CASSLTSLGRRYNEQFF.

J is TRBJ1-4 and V is TRBV28; D uncertain. V gave up 5 bases and J gave up 5 bases, with 12 bases separating them. Germline assignment: CDR1 MDHEN and CDR2 SYDVKM. The CDR3 is 14 residues long. CDR3 residues: CASSRDRNNEKLFF. CDR3 DNA sequence: TGTGCCAGCAGTCGGGATAGGAACAATGAAAAACTGTTTTTT.

This sequence joins TRBV5-1 and TRBJ2-6; D possibly corresponds to TRBD1 (6 bases). This CDR3 contains 17 residues. Trimming cost V 4 bases and J 1 base, with 15 bases left between them. From germline, CDR1 is SGHRS and CDR2 YFSETQ. CDR3: CASSITGFQSGANVLTF. The DNA for the CDR3 is TGCGCCAGCAGCATAACAGGGTTCCAGTCTGGGGCCAACGTCCTGACTTTC.

This clone was picked up one time. This rearrangement joins TRBV11-2 to TRBJ2-1; D might be TRBD2 (5 bases). Germline V lookup: CDR1 SGHAT, CDR2 FQNNGV. This CDR3 is 13 amino acids long. The V end lost 5 bases, the J end lost 8 bases, and 13 bases lay between the germline ends. The CDR3 coding sequence is TGTGCCAGCAGCCCGGCCGGGGATCATGAGCAGTTCTTC. Translated: CASSPAGDHEQFF.

This chain uses TRBV5-1 with TRBJ2-5, with D maybe TRBD2 (5 bases). Germline lookup yields CDR1 SGHRS and CDR2 YFSETQ. This CDR3 contains 13 residues. V was clipped by 5 bases and J by 5 bases, with 13 bases between them. The CDR3 protein is CASSSAGEETQYF. Written as DNA, the CDR3 is TGCGCCAGCAGTTCTGCTGGGGAGGAGACCCAGTACTTC.

The chain couples TRBV6-6 to TRBJ2-7, with 8 bases fitting TRBD1. V shed 7 bases and J 5 bases; nucleotides not matched to a gene: 10. From germline, CDR1 is MNHNY and CDR2 SVGAGI (reference sequence). The CDR3 contains 14 residues. The CDR3 loop reads CASTPGDRFHEQYF. The CDR3 coding sequence is TGTGCCAGCACCCCGGGGGACAGGTTCCACGAGCAGTACTTC.

This clone is medium-sized (0.01 to 0.1%) within its sample. The V and J genes are TRBV6-4 and TRBJ1-6, with TRBD1 matching 11 bases. Trimming removed 4 bases from V and 9 bases from J; junction bases left unmatched: 8. The germline V gene has CDR1 MRHNA and CDR2 SNTAGT. The CDR3 totals 16 residues. CDR3 nucleotides: TGTGCCAGCAGTGGTCGGGACAGGGGGTCCAGTTCACCCCTCCACTTT. This translates into CASSGRDRGSSSPLHF.

This clone has just a few counts. The V call is TRBV4-3, the J call TRBJ1-4; 7 nucleotides agree with TRBD1. The CDR3 totals 16 residues. Looked up from germline, CDR1 is LGHNA and CDR2 is YSLEER. The V segment lost 0 bases and the J segment 7 bases; nucleotides outside the gene matches: 8. The CDR3 DNA follows: TGCGCCAGCAGCCAAGAAAACAGGGGCGGCGGTGAAAAACTGTTTTTT. Encoded protein: CASSQENRGGGEKLFF.